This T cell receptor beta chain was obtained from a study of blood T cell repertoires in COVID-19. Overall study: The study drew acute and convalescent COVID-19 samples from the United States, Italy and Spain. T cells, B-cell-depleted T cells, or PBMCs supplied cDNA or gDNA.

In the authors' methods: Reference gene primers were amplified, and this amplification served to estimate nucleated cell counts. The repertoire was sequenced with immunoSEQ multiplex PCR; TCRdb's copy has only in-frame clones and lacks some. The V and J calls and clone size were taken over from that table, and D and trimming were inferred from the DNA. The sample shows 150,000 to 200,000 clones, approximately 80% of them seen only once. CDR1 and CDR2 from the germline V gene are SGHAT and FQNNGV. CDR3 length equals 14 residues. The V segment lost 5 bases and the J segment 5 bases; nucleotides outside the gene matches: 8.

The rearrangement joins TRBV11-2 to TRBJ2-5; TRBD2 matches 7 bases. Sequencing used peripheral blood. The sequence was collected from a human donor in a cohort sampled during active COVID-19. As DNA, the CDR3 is TGTGCCAGCAGCCTCTCGGGAGGACGGGAGACCCAGTACTTC. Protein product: CASSLSGGRETQYF.